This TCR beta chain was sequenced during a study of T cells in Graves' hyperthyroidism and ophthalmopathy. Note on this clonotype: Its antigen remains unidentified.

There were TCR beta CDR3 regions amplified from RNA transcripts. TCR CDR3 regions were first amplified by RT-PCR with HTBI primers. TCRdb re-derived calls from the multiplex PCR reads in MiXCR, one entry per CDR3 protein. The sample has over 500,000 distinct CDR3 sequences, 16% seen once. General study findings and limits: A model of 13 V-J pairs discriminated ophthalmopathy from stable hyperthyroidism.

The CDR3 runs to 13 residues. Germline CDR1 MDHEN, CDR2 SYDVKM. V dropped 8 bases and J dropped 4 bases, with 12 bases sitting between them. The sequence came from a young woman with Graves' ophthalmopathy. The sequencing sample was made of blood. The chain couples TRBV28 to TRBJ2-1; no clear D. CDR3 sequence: CASSGDLYNEQFF. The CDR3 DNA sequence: TGTGCCAGCTCCGGAGACCTATACAATGAGCAGTTCTTC.